The 4 T cell receptor beta chains presented below share a single source sample, sequenced in a study of OX40 agonist ivuxolimab in advanced cancers. Produced via immunoSEQ multiplex PCR; TCRdb's table is partial and in-frame only. The sample includes about 77,000 clones, around 85% of them seen just once. Here the sequenced sample was CD4+ or CD8+ T cells sorted from blood, taken in a trial of the OX40 agonist ivuxolimab. Receptors were obtained from an adult with an advanced solid tumor such as melanoma, head and neck, liver or kidney cancer.

The V and J genes are TRBV7-2 and TRBJ1-3; D possibly corresponds to TRBD1 (6 bases). CDR1 is SGHTA and CDR2 is FQGNSA in the germline V gene. This CDR3 comprises 18 residues. The ends were cut back, 6 bases at V and 4 bases at J, with 25 bases in the middle. CDR3 residues: CASRKSGGPGRSGNTIYF. The CDR3 coding sequence is TGTGCCAGCAGGAAATCCGGGGGCCCAGGGAGGTCCGGAAACACCATATATTTT.

J is TRBJ2-1 and V is TRBV2, with D possibly matching TRBD2 (5 bases). Trimming removed 1 base at V and 6 bases at J, with 16 bases between. Germline V gene data show CDR1 as SNHLY and CDR2 as FYNNEI. The CDR3 is 16 residues long. CDR3 coding DNA: TGTGCCAGCAGTGAAGACGTAGCGTTCGCGGGCAATGAGCAGTTCTTC. It is translated as CASSEDVAFAGNEQFF.

J is TRBJ1-1 and V is TRBV7-9; TRBD1 aligns across 9 bases. The germline V gene encodes CDR1 SEHNR and CDR2 FQNEAQ (reference sequence). The CDR3 runs 14 residues. Trimming took 2 bases from V and 6 from J; bases not matched to a gene: 4. This chain's CDR3 is CASSLRDRAAEAFF. For the CDR3, the DNA is TGTGCCAGCAGCTTAAGGGACAGGGCGGCTGAAGCTTTCTTT.

V gene TRBV27 combines with J gene TRBJ2-2; D gene ambiguous. Germline V gives CDR1 MNHEY, CDR2 SMNVEV (reference sequence). Between the trimmed V and J ends, which lost 5 bases and 1 base, there was a span of 5 bases. The CDR3 is 13 residues long. The CDR3 DNA follows: TGTGCCAGCAGTCACATGAACACCGGGGAGCTGTTTTTT. Protein product: CASSHMNTGELFF.